A single sample is the source of the 22 T cell receptor beta chains below, sequenced in a study of shared clonotypes between healthy human individuals. Here immunoSEQ multiplex PCR was the method, and the copy in TCRdb shows in-frame clones only, minus some. Among approximately 1.4 million clones listed, 98% were seen once. The sample was naive CD4+ T cells sorted from blood. Subset meaning: CD45RA+ positively selected. Receptors were obtained from a man in his thirties or forties in good health.

This clone has only one observation. J is TRBJ1-2 and V is TRBV30; tentative D call: TRBD1 (6 bases). Germline CDR1 and CDR2: GTSNPN and SVGIG (reference sequence). The CDR3 consists of 15 residues. Trimming left V 4 bases short and J 4 bases short, with 19 bases between. The CDR3: CAWNFGGPVGYGYTF. The DNA of the CDR3 is TGTGCCTGGAACTTTGGGGGGCCGGTAGGCTATGGCTACACCTTC.

The gene calls are TRBV5-1 and TRBJ2-3; TRBD2 agrees at 11 bases. The CDR3 is made up of 15 amino acids. V trimming: 4 bases; J trimming: 3 bases; junction bases outside the gene matches: 4. Per germline, CDR1 SGHRS and CDR2 YFSETQ. CDR3 sequence: CASSAGTSGTDTQYF. DNA of the CDR3: TGCGCCAGCAGCGCCGGGACTAGCGGTACAGATACGCAGTATTTT.

This clone has just a few counts. The V gene is TRBV19, the J gene TRBJ2-5; possibly TRBD2 for D (6 bases). The length of the CDR3 is 16 residues. Per the germline V gene, CDR1 is LNHDA and CDR2 is SQIVND (reference sequence). The V end lost 4 bases, the J end lost 5 bases, and 20 bases lay between the germline ends. CDR3 nucleotides: TGTGCCAGTAGTACTCCGGGACTTCTGACGGAGGAGACCCAGTACTTC. Protein: CASSTPGLLTEETQYF.

The V call is TRBV27, the J call TRBJ1-2; D is unresolved. This CDR3 has 14 amino acids. Per germline, CDR1 MNHEY and CDR2 SMNVEV (reference sequence). The V gene lost 6 bases and the J gene lost 4 bases, with 15 bases spanning the gap. The DNA for the CDR3 is TGTGCCAGCAGCCCCGGGCCGACCGTCTATGGCTACACCTTC. Its protein is CASSPGPTVYGYTF.

The chain has TRBV6-1 and TRBJ1-3; 7 bases align to TRBD1. With V trimmed by 4 bases and J by 5 bases, 5 bases remained unmatched. Germline V gene data show CDR1 as MNHNS and CDR2 as SASEGT. This CDR3 has 14 residues. This chain's CDR3 is CASSAPGQRNTIYF. DNA of the CDR3: TGTGCCAGCAGTGCTCCGGGACAGAGAAACACCATATATTTT.

V is TRBV5-1 and J is TRBJ2-5, with D possibly being TRBD2 (6 bases). This CDR3 region has 16 residues. V lost 0 bases and J lost 4, with 16 bases in between. CDR1 is SGHRS and CDR2 is YFSETQ in the germline V gene. The CDR3 coding sequence is TGCGCCAGCAGCTTGGTCGGGGTGGCGGGATTAGAGACCCAGTACTTC. This codes for CASSLVGVAGLETQYF.

With regard to this clone: The same CDR3 also results from other DNA sequences found in this sample. The chain has TRBV20-1 and TRBJ2-1; D is unresolved. The CDR3 totals 11 residues. Germline-derived CDR1 and CDR2 are DFQATT and SNEGSKA (reference sequence). Trimming removed 3 bases at V and 4 bases at J, with 4 bases between. In nucleotides, the CDR3 is TGCAGTGCTAGTGGGTACAATGAGCAGTTCTTC. Protein product: CSASGYNEQFF.

The chain employs TRBV15 and TRBJ1-1; D uncertain. V gave up 5 bases and J gave up 0 bases, with 13 bases separating them. CDR3 length: 15 amino acids. Looked up from germline, CDR1 is LNHNV and CDR2 is YYDKDF (reference sequence). CDR3 region: CATSPYRKMNTEAFF. The CDR3 DNA reads TGTGCCACCAGCCCTTATCGGAAAATGAACACTGAAGCTTTCTTT.

The V gene is TRBV10-1, the J gene TRBJ2-1; tentative D call: TRBD2 (5 bases). The CDR3 extends over 14 amino acids. V was pared by 6 bases and J by 7 bases, with 16 bases between. Germline V gene data show CDR1 as WNHNN and CDR2 as SYGVQD (reference sequence). CDR3 bases: TGCGCCAGCAGCCCGGGATCCACTGGAAATGAGCAGTTCTTC. As protein: CASSPGSTGNEQFF.

The chain employs TRBV5-1 and TRBJ1-5; TRBD1 is a possible D gene (5 bases). Trimming took 0 bases from V and 9 from J, leaving 13 bases between them. The CDR3 is 14 residues long. From germline, CDR1 is SGHRS and CDR2 YFSETQ. CDR3 sequence (DNA): TGCGCCAGCAGCTTGGAGTCCGCCGGGACGCCCCAGCATTTT. Translation gives CASSLESAGTPQHF. The whole variable domain, filled in from reference TRBV5-1 and TRBJ1-5, reads KAGVTQTPRYLIKTRGQQVTLSCSPISGHRSVSWYQQTPGQGLQFLFEYFSETQRNKGNFPGRFSGRQFSNSRSEMNVSTLELGDSALYLCASSLESAGTPQHFGDGTRLSIL.

The V gene is TRBV5-4, the J gene TRBJ2-7, with unresolved D. The CDR3 length is 13 residues. The germline CDR1 and CDR2 sequences are SGHNT and YYREEE (reference sequence). Trimming removed 0 bases from V and 3 bases from J, with 7 bases in between. Here the CDR3 reads CASSLGRYYEQYF. DNA for the CDR3: TGTGCCAGCAGCTTGGGTCGCTACTACGAGCAGTACTTC. The complete variable domain, with remaining parts taken from reference TRBV5-4 and TRBJ2-7, reads ETGVTQSPTHLIKTRGQQVTLRCSSQSGHNTVSWYQQALGQGPQFIFQYYREEENGRGNFPPRFSGLQFPNYSSELNVNALELDDSALYLCASSLGRYYEQYFGPGTRLTVT.

The chain has TRBV6-1 and TRBJ2-3; 7 positions match TRBD2. Per the germline V gene, CDR1 is MNHNS and CDR2 is SASEGT. The ends lost 5 bases at V and 4 bases at J; junction bases unmatched: 9. The CDR3 extends over 15 amino acids. DNA of the CDR3: TGTGCCAGCAGTTTCCCGGGCGGGAGTTCAGATACGCAGTATTTT. Encoded protein: CASSFPGGSSDTQYF.

With respect to this clone: Other DNA sequences in the same sample also yield this CDR3. The chain couples TRBV11-3 to TRBJ2-1; D uncertain. V lost 1 base and J 0 bases, leaving 7 bases between the germline ends. This CDR3 comprises 15 residues. Germline V CDR1 and CDR2: SGHNT, YENEEA. As DNA, the CDR3 is TGTGCCAGCAGCTTAGGTCGAAGCTCCTACAATGAGCAGTTCTTC. Its protein is CASSLGRSSYNEQFF. Drawing the rest from reference TRBV11-3 and TRBJ2-1, the complete variable domain is EAGVVQSPRYKIIEKKQPVAFWCNPISGHNTLYWYLQNLGQGPELLIRYENEEAVDDSQLPKDRFSAERLKGVDSTLKIQPAELGDSAVYLCASSLGRSSYNEQFFGPGTRLTVL.

The chain joins TRBV14 to TRBJ2-3, with a weak D call TRBD1 (5 bases). Germline V lookup: CDR1 SGHDN, CDR2 FVKESK. Trimming pared 2 bases from V and 7 bases from J, leaving 7 bases between. CDR3 length equals 12 residues. The DNA for the CDR3 is TGTGCCAGCAGCCAACAGGGTAATACGCAGTATTTT. This codes for CASSQQGNTQYF.

The chain is built from TRBV28 and TRBJ2-7; 8 nucleotides line up with TRBD1. CDR1 and CDR2 from the germline V gene are MDHEN and SYDVKM. The V segment lost 7 bases and the J segment 3 bases; nucleotides outside the gene matches: 11. The CDR3 is made up of 15 amino acids. The DNA of the CDR3 is TGTGCCAGCACCGAGACCGGGACAGGCAGCTACGAGCAGTACTTC. Its translation: CASTETGTGSYEQYF.

Comment on this clone: The sample contains more than one DNA sequence encoding this CDR3. This sequence joins TRBV10-2 and TRBJ2-1, with unresolved D. With 6 bases removed from V and 0 bases from J, the gap between germline ends came to 6 bases. Looked up from germline, CDR1 is WSHSY and CDR2 is SAAADI. The CDR3 spans 13 residues. CDR3 DNA sequence: TGCGCCAGCAGGGTAAGCTCCTACAATGAGCAGTTCTTC. This encodes CASRVSSYNEQFF.

This chain links TRBV28 with TRBJ2-2, with D possibly matching TRBD1 (6 bases). Per germline, CDR1 MDHEN and CDR2 SYDVKM. This CDR3 is 15 amino acids long. Trimming removed 5 bases at V and 8 bases at J, with 18 bases between. The chain's CDR3 is CASSGTPKKGGELFF. CDR3 nucleotides: TGTGCCAGCAGTGGGACACCCAAAAAGGGGGGGGAGCTGTTTTTT.

This chain joins TRBV6-6 and TRBJ2-7; possibly TRBD1 for D (5 bases). Looked up from germline, CDR1 is MNHNY and CDR2 is SVGAGI (reference sequence). V lost 0 bases and J 2 bases, leaving 14 bases between the germline ends. CDR3 length: 16 amino acids. The CDR3 DNA reads as TGTGCCAGCAGTTACTCGTTCAGGGCCGGTACCTACGAGCAGTACTTC. It is translated as CASSYSFRAGTYEQYF.

Here the CDR3 DNA reads TGTGCCAGCAGTTTTAGGTCCTTCTATGGCTACACCTTC. Translated, it gives CASSFRSFYGYTF. This chain uses TRBV28 with TRBJ1-2; D gene unclear. The ends were cut back, 3 bases at V and 4 bases at J, with 9 bases in the middle. The CDR3 is made up of 13 amino acids. The V gene's germline CDR1 is MDHEN and CDR2 SYDVKM.

The chain carries TRBV5-1 and TRBJ2-7, with D possibly being TRBD1 (6 bases). Germline-derived CDR1 and CDR2 are SGHRS and YFSETQ. This CDR3 contains 13 residues. The germline V and J ends were trimmed by 4 bases and 6 bases, with 14 bases remaining between them. The CDR3 nucleotides read TGCGCCAGCAGCCTCGGGTGGGGGCTCGAGCAGTACTTC. Amino acid sequence: CASSLGWGLEQYF.

The CDR3 spells CASSDRDPRGGDTQYF. The CDR3 region has the DNA TGTGCCAGTAGTGACCGGGACCCTCGGGGAGGAGATACGCAGTATTTT. The genes are TRBV19 and TRBJ2-3; D may be TRBD2 (6 bases). Germline V gene data show CDR1 as LNHDA and CDR2 as SQIVND (reference sequence). There are 16 residues in the CDR3. V gave up 5 bases and J gave up 5 bases, with 20 bases separating them. Looking up the rest from reference TRBV19 and TRBJ2-3 gives the full variable domain: DGGITQSPKYLFRKEGQNVTLSCEQNLNHDAMYWYRQDPGQGLRLIYYSQIVNDFQKGDIAEGYSVSREKKESFPLTVTSAQKNPTAFYLCASSDRDPRGGDTQYFGPGTRLTVL.

J is TRBJ2-7 and V is TRBV2; D could derive from TRBD1 or TRBD2 (5 bases each). The germline V gene has CDR1 SNHLY and CDR2 FYNNEI. The CDR3 runs to 14 residues. Trimming stripped 5 bases from V and 0 bases from J, with 11 bases between. In nucleotides, the CDR3 is TGTGCCAGCAGTAGGGACGGACTCTCCTACGAGCAGTACTTC. Translation: CASSRDGLSYEQYF.